What follows are 25 T cell receptor beta chains derived from one specimen sequenced in a study of molecular identifiers for immune sequencing clone quantification. TCRdb used MiXCR to reprocess the PCR reads, holding one entry per CDR3 protein. This table holds about 300,000 distinct CDR3 sequences, 20% to 25% found once. The specimen was naive CD8+ T cells from blood, with Jurkat cell RNA spiked in. Documented subset: FACS-sorted CD8+CD4-CCR7+CD45RA+ naive T cells. These TCRs come from a human donor in good health. Some libraries in this study had Jurkat cell RNA spiked in.

Remarks on this clonotype: This may arise from a read error, as a much more abundant clone is one base away. The J gene is TRBJ2-3, the V gene TRBV19, with TRBD1 identical over 7 bases. Germline CDR1 is LNHDA and CDR2 is SQIVND (reference sequence). The CDR3 totals 12 residues. The CDR3 here is CASGWGTDAQYF. Here the CDR3 DNA reads TGTGCCAGTGGATGGGGGACAGATGCGCAGTATTTT.

This clonotype was seen at least ten times. This rearrangement joins TRBV16 to TRBJ2-7; D may be TRBD1 (5 bases). This CDR3 comprises 12 residues. Germline V gene sequence: CDR1 KGHSY, CDR2 FQNENV. V was pared by 0 bases and J by 5 bases, with 5 bases between. Here the CDR3 DNA reads TGTGCCAGCAGCCAATCACAGGACGAGCAGTACTTC. It translates to CASSQSQDEQYF.

This clonotype was picked up many times. The J gene is TRBJ2-3, the V gene TRBV2; 8 positions match TRBD2. Germline lookup yields CDR1 SNHLY and CDR2 FYNNEI. The CDR3 length is 15 residues. The J segment lost 3 bases and the V segment lost 6 bases, leaving 8 bases of the junction unmatched. CDR3: CASSPRLAKTDTQYF. The CDR3 DNA reads as TGTGCCAGCAGCCCTAGACTAGCGAAAACAGATACGCAGTATTTT.

This clonotype was counted ten times or more. The rearrangement joins TRBV29-1 to TRBJ2-7; D is possibly TRBD1 or TRBD2 (5 bases each). CDR3 length: 14 amino acids. Germline V gene lookup returns CDR1 SQVTM and CDR2 ANQGSEA. V gave up 2 bases and J gave up 3 bases, with 14 bases separating them. CDR3 in amino acids: CSVENPGTSYEQYF. DNA for the CDR3: TGCAGCGTTGAAAACCCGGGGACCAGCTACGAGCAGTACTTC.

Of note for this clonotype: Possible read error: a much larger clone is one base away. This rearrangement joins TRBV14 to TRBJ2-7; TRBD1 matches at 7 bases. CDR1 is SGHDN and CDR2 is FVKESK in the germline V gene. CDR3 length: 15 amino acids. Trimming at V came to 3 bases and at J to 2 bases, leaving 7 bases not matched to a gene. Written as DNA, the CDR3 is TGTGCCAGCAGCCACGAGACAGGGTTTCCCTACGAGCAGTACTTC. Protein sequence: CASSHETGFPYEQYF.

This clonotype has a count of ten or more. The CDR3 spells CASSQGAYEQYF. The CDR3 DNA reads TGTGCCAGCAGCCAAGGGGCCTACGAGCAGTACTTC. The V call is TRBV3-1, the J call TRBJ2-7; no definite D call. V lost 1 base to trimming and J lost 2 bases, with 3 bases between them. This CDR3 spans 12 amino acids. Germline CDR1 and CDR2: LGHDT and YNNKEL (reference sequence).

A remark on this clonotype: A read error is possible here, since a much larger clone lies one base away. The chain carries TRBV7-9 and TRBJ2-5; D remains unclear. CDR3 length equals 15 residues. Germline V gene lookup returns CDR1 SEHNR and CDR2 FQNEAQ (reference sequence). The DNA of the CDR3 is TGTGCCAGCAGCCCCTACTGGGGTGGCGGTGAGACCCGGTACTTC. It codes for CASSPYWGGGETRYF.

Worth noting for this clonotype: It may be a read error: a sequence one base away is much more abundant. This chain links TRBV4-1 with TRBJ2-2, with D possibly matching TRBD1 (5 bases). Looked up from germline, CDR1 is MGHRA and CDR2 is YSYEKL. Deletions cut 5 bases from V and 15 bases from J, with 19 bases between. The CDR3 loop spans 13 amino acids. CDR3 protein: CASSYDSGRAMFF. The CDR3 region has the DNA TGCGCCAGCAGCTATGATTCGGGCAGGGCCATGTTTTTT.

J is TRBJ2-2 and V is TRBV16; 7 bases line up with TRBD1. V lost 3 bases to trimming and J lost 4 bases; unmatched junction nucleotides: 11. CDR1 and CDR2 from the germline V gene are KGHSY and FQNENV. The CDR3 is 17 residues long. CDR3 DNA: TGTGCCAGCAGCCAGTCTGTGGGACAGTACTTCACCGGGGAGCTGTTTTTT. It codes for CASSQSVGQYFTGELFF.

Comments on this clonotype: Since a much larger clone is just one base distant, this may be a read error. This likely comes from a read error, as the CDR3 has no conserved phenylalanine or tryptophan at its end. The rearrangement uses TRBV5-6 and TRBJ2-7; no clear D gene. CDR3 length: 13 residues. CDR1 is SGHDT and CDR2 is YYEEEE in the germline V gene. The ends were cut back, 4 bases at V and 7 bases at J, with 15 bases in the middle. CDR3 sequence reads: CASSTRSLGEQYL. CDR3 DNA sequence: TGTGCCAGCAGCACCCGGTCCCTCGGGGAGCAGTACCTC.

This clonotype appeared a few times. The V and J genes are TRBV21-1 and TRBJ2-3; the tabulated D call, TRBD2, remains unverified against the DNA. TRBV21-1 is a pseudogene locus. CDR3 size: 24 residues. The CDR3 here is CASSKAGGGFWPSGSPRSTDTQYF. CDR3 DNA sequence: TGTGCCAGCAGCAAAGCTGGGGGGGGTTTTTGGCCTAGCGGGAGTCCAAGGAGTACAGATACGCAGTATTTT.

The genes are TRBV28 and TRBJ2-3, with TRBD2 matching over 9 bases. The CDR3 consists of 16 residues. With 2 bases clipped from V and 4 bases from J, the junction kept 7 bases outside the gene matches. The germline V gene has CDR1 MDHEN and CDR2 SYDVKM. CDR3 nucleotide sequence: TGTGCCAGCAGTTTAAATCGCGGGAGGGTCGCAGATACGCAGTATTTT. Residues: CASSLNRGRVADTQYF.

This rearrangement joins TRBV4-3 to TRBJ2-7; perhaps TRBD1 as D (5 bases). The CDR3 has 14 amino acids. Trimming shortened V by 0 bases and J by 3 bases, and 9 bases separated the two germline ends. Germline V CDR1 and CDR2: LGHNA, YSLEER. This CDR3 is CASSQERGIYEQYF. DNA for the CDR3: TGCGCCAGCAGCCAAGAAAGGGGTATCTACGAGCAGTACTTC.

As to this clonotype: The junction departs from the called germline gene at one end, perhaps through a read error. The V and J genes are TRBV6-2 or TRBV6-3 and TRBJ1-4; D is perhaps TRBD1 (6 bases). The CDR3 is 16 residues long. The germline gives CDR1 MNHEY, CDR2 SVGEGT. CDR3 DNA: TGTGCCAGCGGTTACCTTCCAGACAGGTACTTGGAAAAACTGTTTTTT. Protein sequence: CASGYLPDRYLEKLFF.

At least ten counts were recorded for this clonotype. The chain carries TRBV5-1 and TRBJ1-1, with 12 bases fitting TRBD1. Germline lookup yields CDR1 SGHRS and CDR2 YFSETQ. The CDR3 sequence is 19 residues long. V shed 0 bases and J 3 bases; nucleotides not matched to a gene: 12. The CDR3 region has the DNA TGCGCCAGCAGCTTGGAAGGGCCGGGACAGGGGGCTCGGGACACTGAAGCTTTCTTT. This codes for CASSLEGPGQGARDTEAFF.

The sample holds many counts of this clonotype. The rearrangement links TRBV24-1 to TRBJ2-7, with TRBD1 matching 9 bases. This CDR3 region has 14 residues. Trimming took 10 bases from V and 2 from J; bases not matched to a gene: 8. Per the germline V gene, CDR1 is KGHDR and CDR2 is SFDVKD. The CDR3 DNA is TGTGCCACTTCAGCCGGGACAGGGCCCTACGAGCAGTACTTC. Its translation is CATSAGTGPYEQYF.

This clonotype was recorded at least ten times. This chain joins TRBV6-2 or TRBV6-3 and TRBJ2-2; D perhaps matches TRBD1 (6 bases). CDR3 size: 15 residues. Germline CDR1 reads MNHEY; CDR2 reads SVGEGT. V was clipped by 1 base and J by 5 bases, with 11 bases between them. The CDR3 DNA reads as TGTGCCAGCAGTTACTGGACAGCCAAGACCGGGGAGCTGTTTTTT. Translated: CASSYWTAKTGELFF.

For this clonotype: This clone may be a read error of a much larger clone one base away. The chain couples TRBV24-1 to TRBJ2-2; TRBD1 agrees at 7 bases. V was pared by 1 base and J by 4 bases, with 5 bases of the junction left unmatched. The CDR3 is 16 residues long. CDR1 and CDR2 from the germline V gene are KGHDR and SFDVKD. The CDR3 coding sequence is TGTGCCACCAGTGATTTTAAGGGGGCGAGCACCGGGGAGCTGTTTTTT. Translation gives CATSDFKGASTGELFF.

Points on this clonotype: A much larger clone differs by one base, so this may be a read error. The rearrangement uses TRBV5-1 and TRBJ2-2, with 8 bases aligning to TRBD1. This CDR3 has 15 residues. The germline gives CDR1 SGHRS, CDR2 YFSETQ. The CDR3 DNA reads as TGCGCCAGCAGCTTTTCAGGGGGCCTGACCGGGGAGCTGGTTTTT. Translated, it gives CASSFSGGLTGELVF.

Many counts were recorded for this clonotype. This sequence joins TRBV7-9 and TRBJ1-5; D gene unclear. The CDR3 extends over 14 amino acids. Trimming took 1 base from V and 6 from J, leaving 10 bases between them. The germline CDR1 and CDR2 sequences are SEHNR and FQNEAQ (reference sequence). The CDR3 DNA follows: TGTGCCAGCAGCTTAGGTGGGGTGGGTCAGCCCCAGCATTTT. Amino acids: CASSLGGVGQPQHF.

This clonotype was seen more than once but under ten times. J is TRBJ2-2 and V is TRBV4-3; no clear D. Germline CDR1 is LGHNA and CDR2 is YSLEER. This CDR3 has 17 amino acids. V was pared by 0 bases and J by 3 bases, with 14 bases between. CDR3 sequence: CASSQDLWQTYTGELFF. CDR3 in DNA: TGCGCCAGCAGCCAAGATTTGTGGCAGACCTACACCGGGGAGCTGTTTTTT.

The table lists this clonotype with many counts. The gene calls are TRBV4-1 and TRBJ2-7; TRBD1 matches at 9 bases. The CDR3 is made up of 14 amino acids. Germline trimming cut 3 bases from V and 3 bases from J; bases unmatched to any gene: 3. Germline V gives CDR1 MGHRA, CDR2 YSYEKL. CDR3 in DNA: TGCGCCAGCAGCCAGCCGGGACAGGGCTACGAGCAGTACTTC. It specifies CASSQPGQGYEQYF.

This clonotype appeared many times. This chain links TRBV7-9 with TRBJ2-7; 11 nucleotides agree with TRBD1. J gave up 5 bases and V 2 bases, and 5 bases lay outside the gene matches. This CDR3 comprises 15 residues. From germline, CDR1 is SEHNR and CDR2 FQNEAQ (reference sequence). CDR3 amino acids: CASSLTGTGGNEQYF. CDR3 in DNA: TGTGCCAGCAGCTTAACCGGGACAGGGGGTAACGAGCAGTACTTC.

This clonotype was found many times. V usage is TRBV28 and J usage is TRBJ2-3; 8 bases agree with TRBD2. The junction had 13 bases not matched to a gene; V was cut back by 3 bases and J by 5 bases. This CDR3 spans 17 amino acids. Germline V CDR1 and CDR2: MDHEN, SYDVKM. For the CDR3, the DNA is TGTGCCAGCAGTTTGTCCGGGACTAGGTACTTAGAAGATACGCAGTATTTT. This sequence encodes CASSLSGTRYLEDTQYF.

In its sample, this clonotype was seen many times. This chain links TRBV7-9 with TRBJ2-7; D is possibly TRBD1 (7 bases). The germline gives CDR1 SEHNR, CDR2 FQNEAQ (reference sequence). There are 15 residues in the CDR3. Trimming left V 6 bases short and J 3 bases short, with 18 bases between. CDR3 protein: CASSNWGDSLYEQYF. The CDR3 DNA sequence: TGTGCCAGCAGTAACTGGGGGGACAGCCTCTACGAGCAGTACTTC.